This TCR beta chain derives from a study of blood T cells in healthy people across ages. Sample-barcoded 5' priming and a J-beta primer mix drove a second PCR of 7 to 11 cycles. TCRdb reanalysed the 5' RACE reads using MiXCR and keeps one entry per CDR3 protein. The profile shows about 780,000 distinct CDR3 sequences, around half of them singletons. The CDR3 extends over 14 amino acids. CDR1 and CDR2 from the germline V gene are KGHDR and SFDVKD. Trimming cost V 0 bases and J 9 bases, with 11 bases left between them. This clonotype was detected many times. This TCR came from an elderly man in good health. The chain has TRBV24-1 and TRBJ2-1, with D perhaps assigned TRBD1 or TRBD2 (5 bases each). The sequencing sample was made of blood. CDR3 sequence: CATSDLNRGSEQFF. The CDR3 region has the DNA TGTGCCACCAGTGATTTGAACCGGGGCAGTGAGCAGTTCTTC.